These T cell receptor beta chains were read from a single sample in a study of naive and memory T cell subsets. TCRdb used MiXCR to reprocess the UMI-ligation and nested PCR reads, holding one entry per CDR3 protein. The sample yields approximately 27,000 distinct CDR3 sequences, around 11% seen once. What was sequenced was effector memory CD4+ T cells from blood. Receptor source: a human donor in good health. Both conserved end residues are part of each CDR3. A D gene is named only where the DNA matches it firmly. Part of the rows lack a size; the others show once, few, many or a class for expanded clones.

TRBV20-1,TRBJ2-1,-,many,TGCAGTGCTGGTGTAGCGTTTCCCTACAATGAGCAGTTCTTC,CSAGVAFPYNEQFF
TRBV7-2,TRBJ1-6,-,-,TGTGCCAGCAGCTTAGAGACAGTTTCTAATTCACCCCTCCACTTT,CASSLETVSNSPLHF
TRBV12-5,TRBJ1-5,-,many,TGTGCTAGTGCCGGTTTTCAGGGGCCTAAAAACGATCAGCCCCAGCATTTT,CASAGFQGPKNDQPQHF
TRBV11-2,TRBJ1-1,-,-,TGTGCCAGCAGCTTTAGGGCCTCCTTTGAGAACACTGAAGCTTTCTTT,CASSFRASFENTEAFF
TRBV12-3/TRBV12-4,TRBJ2-3,TRBD2,-,TGTGCCAGCCAACTGGAGCGGGGCGCCACAGATACGCAGTATTTT,CASQLERGATDTQYF
TRBV7-8,TRBJ2-2,TRBD2,many,TGTGCCAGCAGCTTATTAGCGGGAGCGTCCGGGGAGCTGTTTTTT,CASSLLAGASGELFF
TRBV2,TRBJ1-5,-,few,TGTGCCAGCAGCCGGGCCACCAGTGGTGGGCAGCCCCAGCATTTT,CASSRATSGGQPQHF
TRBV11-3,TRBJ2-4,-,-,TGTGCCAGCAGCCCCCAGACAGCTTGGGTAAACATTCAGTACTTC,CASSPQTAWVNIQYF
TRBV19,TRBJ2-1,-,many,TGTGCGACTAGAGGGCAGCAAAACTACAATGAGCAGTTCTTC,CATRGQQNYNEQFF
TRBV7-6,TRBJ2-2,TRBD2,-,TGTGCCAGCACGCGCCGAGGAGCGGGGGGCGCCGCGAACACCGGGGAGCTGTTTTTT,CASTRRGAGGAANTGELFF
TRBV12-3/TRBV12-4,TRBJ1-5,-,once,TGTGCCAGCAGTTTAGCGGGGGGGCAGCCCCAGCATTTT,CASSLAGGQPQHF